Listed below are T cell receptor beta chains from one sample, sequenced in a study of T cells in Graves' hyperthyroidism and ophthalmopathy. A single record per CDR3 protein comes from TCRdb applying MiXCR to the multiplex PCR reads. In the table there are around 690,000 distinct CDR3 sequences, about 18% of which are singletons. The specimen was blood. Receptors were obtained from a man in his forties or fifties with Graves' hyperthyroidism. CDR3s include the opening cysteine and the closing phenylalanine or tryptophan. The D gene is left open where the match is weak. Clone size, where shown, is once, few, many, or a class for clones that have expanded.

cdr3_length j_call d_call v_call clone_size cdr3_nt cdr3_aa
15 TRBJ2-1 TRBD2 TRBV2 many TGTGCCAGCAGGACCGGGACTAGCGGGGGCAATGAGCAGTTCTTC CASRTGTSGGNEQFF
16 TRBJ2-2 TRBD2 TRBV7-2 . TGTGCCAGCGCGGGTGGGGCTAGCGGGAGTCCCGGGGAGCTGTTTTTT CASAGGASGSPGELFF
14 TRBJ1-5 TRBD1 TRBV7-6 . TGTGCCAGCAGCTTTGAGACAGGGGGACAGCCCCAGCATTTT CASSFETGGQPQHF
14 TRBJ1-2 TRBD1 TRBV28 many TGTGCCAGCAGTTTATTCGGACAGGGAGGTGGCTACACCTTC CASSLFGQGGGYTF
12 TRBJ1-3 . TRBV28 many TGTGCCAGCATCGCTGCGGGAAACACCATATATTTT CASIAAGNTIYF
15 TRBJ2-7 . TRBV3-1 once TGTGCCAGCAGCCCACACTCCGGGACCATCTACGAGCAGTACTTC CASSPHSGTIYEQYF
14 TRBJ2-1 . TRBV10-3 many TGTGCCATCAGAGCCGGGACTGACTACAATGAGCAGTTCTTC CAIRAGTDYNEQFF
16 TRBJ2-3 TRBD2 TRBV11-2 many TGTGCCAGCAGCTCAATTAGCGGGAGGGACCCAGATACGCAGTATTTT CASSSISGRDPDTQYF
17 TRBJ1-3 . TRBV6-2/TRBV6-3 many TGTGCCAGCAGTGCGACTGAGTCGGTTTTCTCTGGAAACACCATATATTTT CASSATESVFSGNTIYF
14 TRBJ2-1 . TRBV14 . TGTGCCAGCAGCCAAGTGTCGGGTGGTCATGAGCAGTTCTTC CASSQVSGGHEQFF
11 TRBJ1-2 . TRBV30 many TGTGCCTGGACTCGGGGCTATGGCTACACCTTC CAWTRGYGYTF
18 TRBJ2-6 . TRBV13 . TGTGCCAGCAGCCACGAGCCGACAGTCTACTCTGGGGCCAACGTCCTGACTTTC CASSHEPTVYSGANVLTF
18 TRBJ2-3 . TRBV11-1 . TGTGCCAGCAGTCACACATCACGGAAAGGGTATGGGACAGATACGCAGTATTTT CASSHTSRKGYGTDTQYF
16 TRBJ2-1 TRBD2 TRBV30 . TGTGCCTGGGTTACTAGCGGGAGGCCATCCTACAATGAGCAGTTCTTC CAWVTSGRPSYNEQFF
15 TRBJ2-7 . TRBV6-1 many TGTGCCAGCAGAAACACAGGATCCTCCTCCTACGAGCAGTACTTC CASRNTGSSSYEQYF
14 TRBJ2-5 . TRBV6-6 many TGTGCCAGCAGTTACCGACAGTACCAAGAGACCCAGTACTTC CASSYRQYQETQYF
17 TRBJ2-7 TRBD2 TRBV10-1 few TGCGCCAGCAGTGACGGAGGACCAGCGGGAGGGCAATACGAGCAGTACTTC CASSDGGPAGGQYEQYF
14 TRBJ2-1 . TRBV28 many TGTGCCAGCAGTCCAGCGGACCCGGGGGATGAGCAGTTCTTC CASSPADPGDEQFF
15 TRBJ2-5 . TRBV28 many TGTGCCAGCAGTTTAGTCCCCCGCACCGGGGGGACCCAGTACTTC CASSLVPRTGGTQYF
16 TRBJ2-1 . TRBV28 many TGTGCCAGCATGCAGGAATCAGCCCGCTTTGGCAATGAGCAGTTCTTC CASMQESARFGNEQFF
15 TRBJ2-4 . TRBV28 . TGTGCCAGCCACGGGAGTATTGGAGCCAAAAACATTCAGTACTTC CASHGSIGAKNIQYF
14 TRBJ1-1 . TRBV6-1 few TGTGCCAGCAGTGAAGTCCCATTCGACACTGAAGCTTTCTTT CASSEVPFDTEAFF
14 TRBJ2-5 TRBD1 TRBV11-2 many TGTGCCAGCAGCTGGGACAGGGGCCAAGAGACCCAGTACTTC CASSWDRGQETQYF
16 TRBJ1-3 TRBD1 TRBV5-6 few TGTGCCAGCAGCTTCTCCGGGACAGCCTCTGGAAACACCATATATTTT CASSFSGTASGNTIYF
19 TRBJ2-6 . TRBV11-3 . TGTGCCAGCAGCTTAGGTGGGGGCCCCCTAAGCTCTGGGGCCAACGTCCTGACTTTC CASSLGGGPLSSGANVLTF
15 TRBJ2-2 TRBD1 TRBV10-3 many TGTGCCATCAGATCCGGGACAGCGAACACCGGGGAGCTGTTTTTT CAIRSGTANTGELFF
15 TRBJ1-2 . TRBV28 few TGTGCCAGCAGTATTACCGGGACGGGGAACTATGGCTACACCTTC CASSITGTGNYGYTF
14 TRBJ2-7 TRBD1 TRBV18 few TGTGCCAGCTCACCCGGGACAGGGCAAGGCGAGCAGTACTTC CASSPGTGQGEQYF
13 TRBJ2-1 . TRBV7-9 . TGTGCCAGCAGCTTAGCGACAGAGAATGAGCAGTTCTTC CASSLATENEQFF
16 TRBJ2-7 TRBD2 TRBV6-1 many TGTGCCAGCACAAAACGGGGGACTAGCGGGTTCAACGAGCAGTACTTC CASTKRGTSGFNEQYF
19 TRBJ2-1 TRBD2 TRBV20-1 many TGCAGTGCTAGAGTGGCGGGACTAGCGGGAGGGAGATCCTACAATGAGCAGTTCTTC CSARVAGLAGGRSYNEQFF
15 TRBJ2-3 . TRBV18 . TGTGCCAGCTCACCGAGGACAGATAGCACAGATACGCAGTATTTT CASSPRTDSTDTQYF
12 TRBJ2-1 . TRBV29-1 many TGCAGCGTTGAATACGAGCGCCATGAGCAGTTCTTC CSVEYERHEQFF
13 TRBJ1-4 . TRBV19 many TGTGCCAGTAGCTCTACCGGGGTTGAAAAACTGTTTTTT CASSSTGVEKLFF
14 TRBJ1-5 . TRBV11-2 . TGTGCCAGCAGCCGGATGGGGACCAATCAGCCCCAGCATTTT CASSRMGTNQPQHF
16 TRBJ2-5 TRBD2 TRBV12-3/TRBV12-4 many TGTGCCGGCAGTTCGACTAGCGGGAGGGCCGTGGAGACCCAGTACTTC CAGSSTSGRAVETQYF
14 TRBJ1-1 . TRBV28 . TGTGCCAGCAGTAAAGGGGGGTCTTACACTGAAGCTTTCTTT CASSKGGSYTEAFF
14 TRBJ2-1 TRBD1 TRBV5-1 many TGCGCCAGCGGCAGGGGGCTGACCTACAATGAGCAGTTCTTC CASGRGLTYNEQFF
16 TRBJ2-1 . TRBV7-9 many TGTGCCAGCAGCTTAGAGGAGGGACAACTATACAATGAGCAGTTCTTC CASSLEEGQLYNEQFF
14 TRBJ1-3 TRBD1 TRBV6-1 . TGTGCCAGCGTCACGGACAGGTATCCGGACACCATGTATTTT CASVTDRYPDTMYF